One sample yielded the 19 T cell receptor beta chains listed below, sequenced in a study of blood T cell repertoires in COVID-19. Data came from immunoSEQ multiplex PCR; TCRdb stores just in-frame clones and leaves some out. The data hold 200,000 or so clones, with roughly 90% observed a single time. The sequenced sample was PBMCs or T cells enriched from blood (not recorded which). These receptor sequences come from a woman in her twenties or thirties who had recovered from COVID-19.

The chain employs TRBV10-3 and TRBJ1-1; tentative D call: TRBD1 (5 bases). Germline V lookup: CDR1 ENHRY, CDR2 SYGVKD. Trimming took off 11 bases at V and 2 bases at J, with 15 bases between the two ends. The CDR3 covers 13 residues. In DNA, the CDR3 is TGTGCCTCCATGGGGACTCTAAACACTGAAGCTTTCTTT. Residues: CASMGTLNTEAFF.

The V and J genes are TRBV7-2 and TRBJ2-7, with 7 positions matching TRBD2. The germline gives CDR1 SGHTA, CDR2 FQGNSA. The CDR3 loop spans 17 amino acids. V shed 2 bases, J shed 5 bases, and the junction held 15 bases outside the gene matches. CDR3: CASSLFPGGWGKDEQYF. The CDR3 DNA is TGTGCCAGCAGCTTATTTCCGGGGGGTTGGGGGAAAGACGAGCAGTACTTC. Supplemented by reference TRBV7-2 and TRBJ2-7, the full variable domain reads GAGVSQSPSNKVTEKGKDVELRCDPISGHTALYWYRQSLGQGLEFLIYFQGNSAPDKSGLPSDRFSAERTGGSVSTLTIQRTQQEDSAVYLCASSLFPGGWGKDEQYFGPGTRLTVT.

The chain employs TRBV4-2 and TRBJ1-1; D is possibly TRBD1 (5 bases). This CDR3 contains 18 residues. Between the trimmed V and J ends, which lost 0 bases and 0 bases, there was a span of 17 bases. The germline gives CDR1 LGHNA, CDR2 YNFKEQ. The CDR3: CASSQEGGAKVVNTEAFF. CDR3 coding DNA: TGTGCCAGCAGCCAAGAAGGAGGGGCTAAGGTGGTGAACACTGAAGCTTTCTTT.

This rearrangement joins TRBV7-9 to TRBJ1-3; D might be TRBD1 (5 bases). Trimming removed 5 bases at V and 0 bases at J, with 14 bases between. The CDR3 is 16 amino acids. Germline CDR1 SEHNR, CDR2 FQNEAQ (reference sequence). CDR3: CASSPRVTLSGNTIYF. The CDR3 DNA is TGTGCCAGCAGCCCCAGGGTAACCCTCTCTGGAAACACCATATATTTT.

The rearrangement links TRBV7-2 to TRBJ2-1; TRBD1 matches 7 bases. Germline V lookup: CDR1 SGHTA, CDR2 FQGNSA. The CDR3 consists of 18 residues. J was trimmed by 4 bases and V by 2 bases; bases with no gene match: 14. CDR3 in DNA: TGTGCCAGCAGCTTAAACCGGGACAGATTAATTACATACAATGAGCAGTTCTTC. Protein product: CASSLNRDRLITYNEQFF.

This sequence joins TRBV7-2 and TRBJ2-7; weak D call: TRBD2 (5 bases). Germline V gene sequence: CDR1 SGHTA, CDR2 FQGNSA. V was shortened by 3 bases and J by 5 bases, with 11 bases between the two germline ends. The CDR3 runs 13 residues. In nucleotides, the CDR3 is TGTGCCAGCAGCTTCGGGGTAGTTAACGAGCAGTACTTC. As protein: CASSFGVVNEQYF.

The J gene is TRBJ1-3, the V gene TRBV5-4; 8 bases are shared with TRBD1. The CDR3 spans 16 residues. With 4 bases clipped from V and 2 bases from J, the junction kept 8 bases outside the gene matches. The germline V gene has CDR1 SGHNT and CDR2 YYREEE (reference sequence). This CDR3 is CASSAGQVSAGNTIYF. The CDR3 DNA reads TGTGCCAGCAGCGCGGGACAGGTTAGCGCTGGAAACACCATATATTTT.

The chain joins TRBV27 to TRBJ2-7; 8 positions agree with TRBD1. The CDR3 extends over 16 amino acids. Unmatched junction bases numbered 10, after V lost 3 bases and J lost 3 bases. The V gene's germline CDR1 is MNHEY and CDR2 SMNVEV (reference sequence). CDR3 in DNA: TGTGCCAGCAGTTTTTCCATCGGGGACAGGAACTACGAGCAGTACTTC. This sequence encodes CASSFSIGDRNYEQYF.

V gene TRBV11-2 combines with J gene TRBJ1-3; possibly TRBD1 for D (6 bases). Trimming cost V 0 bases and J 0 bases, with 9 bases left between them. The length of the CDR3 is 16 residues. Germline V CDR1 and CDR2: SGHAT, FQNNGV. CDR3 residues: CASSLDGRGSGNTIYF. The CDR3 bases are TGTGCCAGCAGCTTAGATGGCAGGGGCTCTGGAAACACCATATATTTT. Full variable domain (remainder filled in from reference TRBV11-2 and TRBJ1-3): EAGVAQSPRYKIIEKRQSVAFWCNPISGHATLYWYQQILGQGPKLLIQFQNNGVVDDSQLPKDRFSAERLKGVDSTLKIQPAKLEDSAVYLCASSLDGRGSGNTIYFGEGSWLTVV.

The chain recombines TRBV6-5 with TRBJ2-7, with 7 nucleotides matching TRBD1. The V segment lost 10 bases and the J segment 1 base; nucleotides outside the gene matches: 10. The CDR3 has 14 amino acids. CDR1 is MNHEY, CDR2 SVGAGI, per germline. This CDR3 reads CATSAGTASYEQYF. The CDR3 region has the DNA TGTGCCACATCAGCCGGGACAGCATCCTACGAGCAGTACTTC.

The chain carries TRBV27 and TRBJ1-1; D may be TRBD1 (5 bases). The germline CDR1 and CDR2 sequences are MNHEY and SMNVEV (reference sequence). The V end was cut by 1 base, the J end by 6 bases, with 9 bases between. This CDR3 is built from 13 residues. This chain's CDR3 is CASSLWGQSEAFF. The CDR3 DNA follows: TGTGCCAGCAGTTTATGGGGCCAGTCTGAAGCTTTCTTT.

This rearrangement joins TRBV19 to TRBJ1-2, with D possibly TRBD1 on 5 matching bases. The CDR3 totals 15 residues. Trimming took off 3 bases at V and 2 bases at J, with 13 bases between the two ends. Germline values: CDR1 LNHDA, CDR2 SQIVND (reference sequence). The CDR3 DNA reads TGTGCCAGTAGTATGGGGCAGGCGAAGAACTATGGCTACACCTTC. It specifies CASSMGQAKNYGYTF.

This clone was counted between two and nine times. The chain combines TRBV21-1 with TRBJ2-5; whether TRBD1, the table's D call, matches the DNA was not checked. TRBV21-1 is flagged as a pseudogene. The CDR3 extends over 15 amino acids. The CDR3 sequence: CASSTSGQNQETQYF. CDR3 nucleotide sequence: TGTGCCAGCAGCACCTCGGGACAGAACCAAGAGACCCAGTACTTC.

Points on this clone: One junction end disagrees with the germline gene, perhaps due to a read error. This chain uses TRBV6-5 with TRBJ1-3; D possibly corresponds to TRBD1 (5 bases). This CDR3 is 15 amino acids long. Germline V lookup: CDR1 MNHEY, CDR2 SVGAGI. The DNA of the CDR3 is TGTGCCAGCAGTCCGGGCAGGGATGGCGGAAGCACCATATATTTT. Encoded protein: CASSPGRDGGSTIYF.

The chain is built from TRBV5-1 and TRBJ1-2, with D perhaps TRBD1 (5 bases). The germline V gene encodes CDR1 SGHRS and CDR2 YFSETQ. The CDR3 length is 15 residues. The V end was cut by 1 base, the J end by 0 bases, with 10 bases between. The CDR3 reads CASSLQGRANYGYTF. The CDR3 nucleotides read TGCGCCAGCAGCTTGCAGGGAAGGGCTAACTATGGCTACACCTTC.

J is TRBJ1-5 and V is TRBV3-1 (or the pseudogene TRBV3-2), with a weak D call TRBD1 (5 bases). V was shortened by 0 bases and J by 6 bases, with 9 bases between the two germline ends. This CDR3 contains 14 residues. Germline loops: CDR1 LGHDT, CDR2 YNNKEL (reference sequence). The CDR3 reads CASSQDPGFQPQHF. CDR3 in DNA: TGTGCCAGCAGCCAAGACCCAGGGTTTCAGCCCCAGCATTTT.

V gene TRBV11-2 combines with J gene TRBJ2-7; 7 bases line up with TRBD1. Trimming at V came to 3 bases and at J to 0 bases, leaving 2 bases not matched to a gene. CDR1 SGHAT and CDR2 FQNNGV come from the germline V gene. CDR3 size: 14 residues. As DNA, the CDR3 is TGTGCCAGCAGCTTGGACAGGAGCTCCTACGAGCAGTACTTC. The encoded protein is CASSLDRSSYEQYF.

This clone was counted between two and nine times. The gene calls are TRBV5-8 and TRBJ2-2; D is perhaps TRBD2 (5 bases). Germline CDR1 and CDR2: SGHTS and YDEGEE. This CDR3 spans 15 amino acids. The ends were cut back, 4 bases at V and 7 bases at J, with 17 bases in the middle. The CDR3 region has the DNA TGTGCCAGCAGCGCGCGGGTCGGCCATTTCGGGGAGCTGTTTTTT. This gives the protein CASSARVGHFGELFF.

The rearrangement links TRBV7-2 to TRBJ1-4; 9 bases match TRBD1. CDR1 is SGHTA, CDR2 FQGNSA, per germline. With 1 base clipped from V and 8 bases from J, the junction kept 8 bases outside the gene matches. This CDR3 has 16 residues. CDR3 protein: CASSLGQTGGAEKLFF. In DNA, the CDR3 is TGTGCCAGCAGCTTAGGGCAAACAGGGGGCGCGGAAAAACTGTTTTTT.